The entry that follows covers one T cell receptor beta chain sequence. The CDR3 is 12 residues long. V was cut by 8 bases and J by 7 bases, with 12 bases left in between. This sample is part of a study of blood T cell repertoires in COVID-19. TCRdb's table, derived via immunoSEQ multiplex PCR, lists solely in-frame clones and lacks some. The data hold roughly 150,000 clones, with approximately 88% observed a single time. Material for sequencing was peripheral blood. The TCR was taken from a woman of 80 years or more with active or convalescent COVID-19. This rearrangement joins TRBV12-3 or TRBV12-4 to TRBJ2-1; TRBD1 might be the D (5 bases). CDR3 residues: CASRRVGNEQFF. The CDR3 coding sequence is TGTGCCAGCCGCAGGGTAGGGAATGAGCAGTTCTTC.